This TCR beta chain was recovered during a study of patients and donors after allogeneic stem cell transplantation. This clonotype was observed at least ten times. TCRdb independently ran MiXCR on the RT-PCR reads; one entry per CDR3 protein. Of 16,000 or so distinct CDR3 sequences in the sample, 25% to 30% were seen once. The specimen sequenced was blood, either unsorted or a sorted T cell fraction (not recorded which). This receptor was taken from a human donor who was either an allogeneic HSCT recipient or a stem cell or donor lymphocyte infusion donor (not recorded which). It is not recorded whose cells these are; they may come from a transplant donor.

This CDR3 reads CASSVGWAPGYGYTF. CDR3 sequence (DNA): TGTGCCAGCAGCGTAGGATGGGCGCCCGGATATGGCTACACCTTC. J is TRBJ1-2 and V is TRBV9; D gene unclear. Between the trimmed V and J ends, which lost 0 bases and 5 bases, there was a span of 14 bases. This CDR3 has 15 amino acids. Per the germline V gene, CDR1 is SGDLS and CDR2 is YYNGEE.